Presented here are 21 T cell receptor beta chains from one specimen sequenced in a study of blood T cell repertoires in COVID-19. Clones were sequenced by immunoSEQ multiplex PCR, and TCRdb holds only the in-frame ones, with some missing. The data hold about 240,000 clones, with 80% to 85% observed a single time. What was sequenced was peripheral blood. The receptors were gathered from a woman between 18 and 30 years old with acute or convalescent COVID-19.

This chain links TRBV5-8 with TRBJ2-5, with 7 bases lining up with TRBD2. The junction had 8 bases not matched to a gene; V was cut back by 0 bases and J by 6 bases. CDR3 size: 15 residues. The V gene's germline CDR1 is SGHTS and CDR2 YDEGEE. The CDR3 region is CASSLAGLVTKTQYF. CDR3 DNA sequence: TGTGCCAGCAGCTTGGCAGGACTAGTAACGAAGACCCAGTACTTC.

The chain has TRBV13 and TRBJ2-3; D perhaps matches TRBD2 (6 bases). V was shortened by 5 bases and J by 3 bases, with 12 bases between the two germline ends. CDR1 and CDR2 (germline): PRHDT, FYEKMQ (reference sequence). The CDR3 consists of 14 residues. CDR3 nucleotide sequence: TGTGCCAGCAGCCAAGGACTACCGACAGATACGCAGTATTTT. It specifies CASSQGLPTDTQYF.

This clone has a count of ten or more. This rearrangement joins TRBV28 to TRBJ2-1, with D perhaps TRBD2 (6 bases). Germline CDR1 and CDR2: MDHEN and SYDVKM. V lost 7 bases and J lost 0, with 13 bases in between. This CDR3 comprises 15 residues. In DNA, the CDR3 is TGTGCCAGCACCCCTTCGCGGGGCTCCTACAATGAGCAGTTCTTC. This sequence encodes CASTPSRGSYNEQFF.

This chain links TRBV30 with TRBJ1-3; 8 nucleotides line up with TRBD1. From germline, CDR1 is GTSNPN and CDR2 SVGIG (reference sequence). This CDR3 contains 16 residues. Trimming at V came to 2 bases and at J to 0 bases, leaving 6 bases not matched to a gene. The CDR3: CAWSPRTGISGNTIYF. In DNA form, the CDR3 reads TGTGCCTGGAGTCCTCGGACAGGGATCTCTGGAAACACCATATATTTT.

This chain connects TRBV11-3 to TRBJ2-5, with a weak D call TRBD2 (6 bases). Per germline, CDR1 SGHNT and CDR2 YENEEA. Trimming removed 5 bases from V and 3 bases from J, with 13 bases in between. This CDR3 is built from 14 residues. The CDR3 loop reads CASSPPTRKETQYF. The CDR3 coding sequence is TGTGCCAGCAGCCCGCCGACTAGGAAAGAGACCCAGTACTTC.

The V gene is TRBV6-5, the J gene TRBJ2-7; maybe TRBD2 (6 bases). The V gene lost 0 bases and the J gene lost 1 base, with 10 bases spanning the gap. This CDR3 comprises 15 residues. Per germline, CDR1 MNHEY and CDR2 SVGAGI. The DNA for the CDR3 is TGTGCCAGCAGTTACTCGGTAGCGGAGTCCTACGAGCAGTACTTC. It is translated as CASSYSVAESYEQYF.

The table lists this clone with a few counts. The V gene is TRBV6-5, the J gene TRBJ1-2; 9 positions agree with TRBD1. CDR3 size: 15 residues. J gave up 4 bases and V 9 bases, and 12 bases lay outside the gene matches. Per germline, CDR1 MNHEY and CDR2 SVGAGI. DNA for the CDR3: TGTGCCAGTCGGGACAGGGAAATAAACTTCTATGGCTACACCTTC. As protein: CASRDREINFYGYTF.

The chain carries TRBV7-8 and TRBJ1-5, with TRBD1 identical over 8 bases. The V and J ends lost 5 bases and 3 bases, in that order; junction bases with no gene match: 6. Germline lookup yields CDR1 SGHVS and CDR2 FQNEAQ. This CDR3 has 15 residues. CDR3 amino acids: CASSAGTGVNQPQHF. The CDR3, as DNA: TGTGCCAGCAGCGCCGGGACAGGTGTCAATCAGCCCCAGCATTTT.

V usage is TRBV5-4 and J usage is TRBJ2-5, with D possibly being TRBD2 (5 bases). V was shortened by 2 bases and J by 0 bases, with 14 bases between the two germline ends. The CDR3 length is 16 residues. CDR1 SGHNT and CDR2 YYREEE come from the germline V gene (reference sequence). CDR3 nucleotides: TGTGCCAGCAGCTTTATAAGCGGCAGAGACCAAGAGACCCAGTACTTC. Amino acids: CASSFISGRDQETQYF.

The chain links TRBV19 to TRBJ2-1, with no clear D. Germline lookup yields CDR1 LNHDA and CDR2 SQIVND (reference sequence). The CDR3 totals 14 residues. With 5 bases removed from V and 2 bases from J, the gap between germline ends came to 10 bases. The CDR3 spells CASSFGGPYNEQFF. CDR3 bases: TGTGCCAGTAGTTTTGGTGGGCCCTACAATGAGCAGTTCTTC.

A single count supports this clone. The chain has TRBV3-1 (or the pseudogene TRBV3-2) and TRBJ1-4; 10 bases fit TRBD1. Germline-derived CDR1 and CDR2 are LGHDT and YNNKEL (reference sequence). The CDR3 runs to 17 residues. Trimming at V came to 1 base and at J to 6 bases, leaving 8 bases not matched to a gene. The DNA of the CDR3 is TGTGCCAGCAGCCAAGGAGCCCCCGGACAGGGGGATGAAAAACTGTTTTTT. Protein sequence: CASSQGAPGQGDEKLFF.

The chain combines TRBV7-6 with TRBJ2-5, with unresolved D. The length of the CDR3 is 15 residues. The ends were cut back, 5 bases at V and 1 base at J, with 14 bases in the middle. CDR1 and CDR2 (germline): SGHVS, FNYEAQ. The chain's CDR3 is CASSPQPRSQETQYF. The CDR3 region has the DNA TGTGCCAGCAGCCCCCAACCGAGGTCCCAAGAGACCCAGTACTTC.

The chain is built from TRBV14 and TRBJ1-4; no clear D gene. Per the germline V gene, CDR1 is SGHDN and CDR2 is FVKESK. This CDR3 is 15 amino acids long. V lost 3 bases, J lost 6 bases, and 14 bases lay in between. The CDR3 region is CASSQRRSTYEKLFF. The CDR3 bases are TGTGCCAGCAGCCAGAGACGGAGTACCTATGAAAAACTGTTTTTT.

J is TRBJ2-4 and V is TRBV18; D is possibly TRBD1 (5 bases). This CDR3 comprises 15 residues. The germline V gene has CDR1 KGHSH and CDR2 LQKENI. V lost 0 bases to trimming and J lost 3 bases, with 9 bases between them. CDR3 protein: CASSPPETVKNIQYF. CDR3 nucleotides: TGTGCCAGCTCACCACCGGAGACAGTCAAAAACATTCAGTACTTC.

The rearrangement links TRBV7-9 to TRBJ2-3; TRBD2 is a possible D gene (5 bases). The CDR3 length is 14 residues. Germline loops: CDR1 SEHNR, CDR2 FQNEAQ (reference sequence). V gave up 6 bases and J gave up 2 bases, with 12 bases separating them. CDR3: CASRRTSSTDTQYF. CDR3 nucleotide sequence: TGTGCCAGCAGGAGAACTAGTTCCACAGATACGCAGTATTTT.

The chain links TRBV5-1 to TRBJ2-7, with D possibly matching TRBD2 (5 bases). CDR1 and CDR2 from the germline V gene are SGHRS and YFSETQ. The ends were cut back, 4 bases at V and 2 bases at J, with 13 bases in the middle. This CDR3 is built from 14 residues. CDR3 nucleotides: TGCGCCAGCAGCGCTAGCCCTCAAACCTACGAGCAGTACTTC. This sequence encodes CASSASPQTYEQYF.

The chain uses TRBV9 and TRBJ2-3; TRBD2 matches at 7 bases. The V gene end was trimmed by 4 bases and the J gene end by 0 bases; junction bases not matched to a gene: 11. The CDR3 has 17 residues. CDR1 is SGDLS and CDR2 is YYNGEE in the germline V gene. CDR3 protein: CASSRTVGLGSTDTQYF. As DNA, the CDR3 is TGTGCCAGCAGCCGTACCGTTGGACTAGGTAGCACAGATACGCAGTATTTT. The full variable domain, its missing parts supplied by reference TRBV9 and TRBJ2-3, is DSGVTQTPKHLITATGQRVTLRCSPRSGDLSVYWYQQSLDQGLQFLIQYYNGEERAKGNILERFSAQQFPDLHSELNLSSLELGDSALYFCASSRTVGLGSTDTQYFGPGTRLTVL.

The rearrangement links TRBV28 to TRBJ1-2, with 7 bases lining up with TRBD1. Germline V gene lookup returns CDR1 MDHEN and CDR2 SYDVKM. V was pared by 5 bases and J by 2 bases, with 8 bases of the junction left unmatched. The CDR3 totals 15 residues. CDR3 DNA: TGTGCCAGCAGTAAGCCGGGACAGAAAAACTATGGCTACACCTTC. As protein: CASSKPGQKNYGYTF.

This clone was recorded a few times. The CDR3 DNA reads TGTGCCAGCAGCCCGCACCCCCGGGACAGGGGGTATGGCTACACCTTC. This codes for CASSPHPRDRGYGYTF. J is TRBJ1-2 and V is TRBV9; 11 bases are a match to TRBD1. The germline V gene encodes CDR1 SGDLS and CDR2 YYNGEE. This CDR3 comprises 16 residues. J gave up 5 bases and V 4 bases, and 10 bases lay outside the gene matches. Full variable domain (missing parts from reference TRBV9 and TRBJ1-2): DSGVTQTPKHLITATGQRVTLRCSPRSGDLSVYWYQQSLDQGLQFLIQYYNGEERAKGNILERFSAQQFPDLHSELNLSSLELGDSALYFCASSPHPRDRGYGYTFGSGTRLTVV.

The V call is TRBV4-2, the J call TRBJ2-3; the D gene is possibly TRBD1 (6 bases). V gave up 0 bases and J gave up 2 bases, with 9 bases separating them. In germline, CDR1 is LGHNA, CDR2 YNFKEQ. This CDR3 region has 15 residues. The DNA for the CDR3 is TGTGCCAGCAGCCAAGACCGGACAGTCACAGATACGCAGTATTTT. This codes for CASSQDRTVTDTQYF.

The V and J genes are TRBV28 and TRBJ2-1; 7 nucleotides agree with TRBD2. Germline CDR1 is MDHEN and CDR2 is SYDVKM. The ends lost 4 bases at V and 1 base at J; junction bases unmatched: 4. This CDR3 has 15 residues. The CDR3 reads CASSWGEGSYNEQFF. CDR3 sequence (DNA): TGTGCCAGCAGTTGGGGGGAGGGTTCCTACAATGAGCAGTTCTTC.